Listed below are T cell receptor beta chains from one sample, sequenced in a study of T cell responses to AZD1222 COVID-19 vaccine. Using immunoSEQ multiplex PCR, the repertoire was profiled, and TCRdb retains in-frame clones only, with some absent. Here the sample spans approximately 200,000 clones, 90% to 95% being singletons. The source was peripheral blood, collected 28 days after the second AZD1222 dose. These receptor sequences come from an adult who received the AZD1222 COVID-19 vaccine. Both conserved end residues are part of each CDR3. A D gene is named only where the DNA matches it firmly. A row's size may be missing; if present it is once, few, many or a size class.

>-|-|TRBV5-1|TRBJ2-1
TGCGCCAGCAGCTCCGGGGGATACAATGAGCAGTTCTTC
CASSSGGYNEQFF
>-|-|TRBV28|TRBJ1-1
TGTGCCAGCAGGCCCGCTCAGGGGCGAGGTGAAGCTTTCTTT
CASRPAQGRGEAFF
>-|-|TRBV27|TRBJ1-1
TGTGCCAGCAGTTTAGGGCCCGGAGGGGACACTGAAGCTTTCTTT
CASSLGPGGDTEAFF
>-|TRBD1|TRBV5-4|TRBJ2-5
TGTGCCGGGATGGGACAGGGAGAGGAGACCCAGTACTTC
CAGMGQGEETQYF
>-|-|TRBV5-1|TRBJ1-1
TGCGCCAGCAGCTCCGGGGGAGGGAGCACTGAAGCTTTCTTT
CASSSGGGSTEAFF
>-|TRBD1|TRBV25-1|TRBJ2-7
TGTGCCAGCAGTGAAATGGGGACAGGGATCGAGCAGTACTTC
CASSEMGTGIEQYF
>-|TRBD1|TRBV5-1|TRBJ1-1
TGCGCCAGCAGCCGGGGACAGGAGAACACTGAAGCTTTCTTT
CASSRGQENTEAFF
>-|TRBD1|TRBV28|TRBJ2-1
TGTGCCAGCAGTAATCGGGGACAGGGGGACAATGAGCAGTTCTTC
CASSNRGQGDNEQFF
>-|TRBD2|TRBV11-2|TRBJ2-1
TGTGCCAGCAGCCATACGACTAGCGGGGTTGAGCAGTTCTTC
CASSHTTSGVEQFF
>-|-|TRBV5-1|TRBJ1-2
TGCGCCAGCAGCTTGGGCCCCTATACAGGAGTCGGAGGGAATGGCTACACCTTC
CASSLGPYTGVGGNGYTF
>-|-|TRBV2|TRBJ2-7
TGTGCCAGCAGCCCGAGAAACGAGCAGTACTTC
CASSPRNEQYF
>-|TRBD2|TRBV28|TRBJ2-7
TGTGCCAGCAGTTTCGTAAGGCTAGCGGCCTCCTACGAGCAGTACTTC
CASSFVRLAASYEQYF
>-|TRBD1|TRBV4-3|TRBJ2-7
TGCGCCAGCAGCCAATCCGGGACAGGGGCCTACGAGCAGTACTTC
CASSQSGTGAYEQYF
>-|-|TRBV18|TRBJ2-7
TGTGCCAGCTCACCCCTGGGAGGCAACGAGCAGTACTTC
CASSPLGGNEQYF
>once|-|TRBV10-1|TRBJ1-1
TGCGCCAGCAGTGAAGGGACGGAGGCTTTCTTT
CASSEGTEAFF
>-|TRBD1|TRBV23-1|TRBJ2-2
TGCGCCAGCACCTATTACAGGGGTAACACCGGGGAGCTGTTTTTT
CASTYYRGNTGELFF
>-|-|TRBV11-3|TRBJ1-1
TGTGCCAGCAGCTTAGAGGGTTTCCAGGGCCGCACTGAAGCTTTCTTT
CASSLEGFQGRTEAFF
>-|-|TRBV9|TRBJ1-2
TGTGCCAGCAGCGTAGGCCCAGGGCCCTATGGCTACACCTTC
CASSVGPGPYGYTF
>-|TRBD1|TRBV9|TRBJ2-1
TGTGCCAGCAGCACAGGGGGTACAATTGAGCAGTTCTTC
CASSTGGTIEQFF
>-|-|TRBV10-3|TRBJ1-2
TGTGCCATCAGTGAAGGCCTCCAGACCGGCTACACCTTC
CAISEGLQTGYTF
>-|-|TRBV7-9|TRBJ1-1
TGTGCCAGCAGCTTAGCGCAGGGGAACACTGAAGCTTTCTTT
CASSLAQGNTEAFF
>-|-|TRBV27|TRBJ2-7
TGTGCCAGCAGTTCCCGACCTGGAATTAACTACGAGCAGTACTTC
CASSSRPGINYEQYF